This T cell receptor beta chain was found in a study of Graves' ophthalmopathy and Graves' hyperthyroidism. Looking at the study overall: Peripheral blood sampling preceded any treatment and occurred at initial diagnosis. Study observations and caveats: Most clonotypes expanded in thyroid above 0.001 frequency were present in blood too.

V was cut by 5 bases and J by 4 bases, with 14 bases left in between. Looked up from germline, CDR1 is MGHDK and CDR2 is SYGVNS. The CDR3 spans 14 residues. Researchers took RNA transcripts and amplified TCR beta CDR3 regions from them. HTBI primers served in a first-round RT-PCR, which a second-round multiplex PCR followed. TCRdb re-analysed the multiplex PCR reads in MiXCR, keeping a single row per CDR3 protein. The sample consists of approximately 330,000 distinct CDR3 sequences, 15% to 20% of them appearing once. This clonotype came up many times. What it recognizes is unknown. The sequence came from an adult man with Graves' ophthalmopathy. Sequencing was done on a sample of peripheral blood. The V call is TRBV25-1, the J call TRBJ2-5, with D possibly TRBD1 on 6 matching bases. The CDR3 region is CASSQNRAGETQYF. CDR3 DNA: TGTGCCAGCAGTCAAAACAGGGCTGGAGAGACCCAGTACTTC. Together with reference TRBV25-1 and TRBJ2-5, the CDR3 gives the full variable domain: EADIYQTPRYLVIGTGKKITLECSQTMGHDKMYWYQQDPGMELHLIHYSYGVNSTEKGDLSSESTVSRIRTEHFPLTLESARPSHTSQYLCASSQNRAGETQYFGPGTRLLVL.